The clone carrying this T cell receptor (beta chain) was observed a handful of times. Its antigen is still unknown. These data come from a study of cytomegalovirus exposure and HLA in healthy donors. Whole-study context: Unique TCRs from HLA-typed donors, 70 million to 100 million of them, were held in an early data release.

This PCR relied on a set of 60 Vbeta primers and 13 Jbeta primers. Data came from immunoSEQ multiplex PCR; TCRdb stores just in-frame clones and leaves some out. The sample has about 190,000 clones; 75% to 90% are singletons. The study's findings and limits: Later on, an analysis showed TCR association rates differing by HLA locus, with DRB1 the most and HLA-C the fewest. Likely technical artifact: a cluster of highly shared sequence variants. Based on reports, TCR beta sequences accurately predicted HLA-A and HLA-B alleles for most subjects.

V was clipped by 3 bases and J by 2 bases, with 18 bases between them. CDR3 size: 17 residues. Looked up from germline, CDR1 is SGDLS and CDR2 is YYNGEE. The sequencing input was PBMCs. The source is a boy aged 5 to 17 in good health and CMV-seronegative. V and J are TRBV9 and TRBJ2-1, with D perhaps matching TRBD2 (7 bases). The CDR3 region has the DNA TGTGCCAGCAGCGCGGCTGGGGGGGCGGGCCCCTACAATGAGCAGTTCTTC. Protein product: CASSAAGGAGPYNEQFF.